Shown below are 14 T cell receptor beta chains from a single sample sequenced in a study of blood T cell repertoires in COVID-19. Sequencing used immunoSEQ multiplex PCR; TCRdb keeps in-frame clones, though not all of them. This table holds tens of thousands of clones, approximately 84% found once. Sequenced sample: peripheral blood. Source of these receptors: a human donor in a cohort sampled during active COVID-19.

This clone appeared once. CDR3 in DNA: TGTGCCAGCAGTCCGGGACAGGGCATTGCGGGCCAAGAGACCCAGTACTTC. It is translated as CASSPGQGIAGQETQYF. The chain uses TRBV7-9 and TRBJ2-5; 9 positions agree with TRBD1. J gave up 1 base and V 6 bases, and 12 bases lay outside the gene matches. The CDR3 runs to 17 residues. CDR1 and CDR2 from the germline V gene are SEHNR and FQNEAQ (reference sequence).

The V gene is TRBV19, the J gene TRBJ1-5; 7 nucleotides line up with TRBD1. CDR3 length: 15 residues. Germline lookup yields CDR1 LNHDA and CDR2 SQIVND (reference sequence). V trimming: 3 bases; J trimming: 3 bases; junction bases outside the gene matches: 5. CDR3 protein: CASSISGQSNQPQHF. CDR3 DNA sequence: TGTGCCAGTAGTATTTCGGGACAGTCCAATCAGCCCCAGCATTTT.

V usage is TRBV6-5 and J usage is TRBJ1-1, with D hard to call. Per the germline V gene, CDR1 is MNHEY and CDR2 is SVGAGI. V was shortened by 0 bases and J by 4 bases, with 6 bases between the two germline ends. CDR3 size: 13 residues. CDR3 in DNA: TGTGCCAGCAGTTACTCAGGGAGCACTGAAGCTTTCTTT. Translating gives CASSYSGSTEAFF.

This clone was counted a few times. V usage is TRBV5-1 and J usage is TRBJ2-2; tentative D call: TRBD2 (6 bases). This CDR3 is built from 15 residues. CDR1 and CDR2 (germline): SGHRS, YFSETQ. V was cut by 0 bases and J by 3 bases, with 9 bases left in between. The CDR3 DNA reads as TGCGCCAGCAGCTTGGGGACTACCTACACCGGGGAGCTGTTTTTT. Protein: CASSLGTTYTGELFF. Supplemented by reference TRBV5-1 and TRBJ2-2, the full variable domain reads KAGVTQTPRYLIKTRGQQVTLSCSPISGHRSVSWYQQTPGQGLQFLFEYFSETQRNKGNFPGRFSGRQFSNSRSEMNVSTLELGDSALYLCASSLGTTYTGELFFGEGSRLTVL.

J is TRBJ2-7 and V is TRBV3-1 (or the pseudogene TRBV3-2); possible D gene TRBD2, 6 bases. The CDR3 sequence is 14 residues long. In germline, CDR1 is LGHDT, CDR2 YNNKEL (reference sequence). The V end was cut by 3 bases, the J end by 0 bases, with 9 bases between. CDR3 bases: TGTGCCAGCAGCCAGACTAGTGCCTCCTACGAGCAGTACTTC. Protein sequence: CASSQTSASYEQYF.

The chain employs TRBV5-8 and TRBJ2-7; D possibly corresponds to TRBD2 (6 bases). Germline values: CDR1 SGHTS, CDR2 YDEGEE. The V gene lost 4 bases and the J gene lost 4 bases, with 12 bases spanning the gap. The CDR3 consists of 13 residues. The CDR3 DNA reads TGTGCCAGCAGCCCGGGGGTATTATACGAGCAGTACTTC. It specifies CASSPGVLYEQYF.

This clone was picked up one time. V is TRBV2 and J is TRBJ2-1; 14 bases fit TRBD2. In germline, CDR1 is SNHLY, CDR2 FYNNEI. CDR3 length equals 17 residues. J lost 7 bases, V lost 4 bases, and 9 bases had no gene match. CDR3 sequence (DNA): TGTGCCAGCAGTGGAACGTTGACTAGCGGGGGGGCAAATGAGCAGTTCTTC. Translating gives CASSGTLTSGGANEQFF.

V gene TRBV5-5 combines with J gene TRBJ2-1, with TRBD2 identical over 8 bases. The CDR3 loop spans 14 amino acids. CDR1 and CDR2 from the germline V gene are SGHKS and YYEKEE (reference sequence). J gave up 4 bases and V 0 bases, and 0 bases lay outside the gene matches. In DNA, the CDR3 is TGTGCCAGCAGCTTGGGCGGGGGGTACAATGAGCAGTTCTTC. It encodes CASSLGGGYNEQFF.

The DNA of the CDR3 is TGTGCCAGCAGTTTACCCGGACAGGGGGGAAACACCGGGGAGCTGTTTTTT. It encodes CASSLPGQGGNTGELFF. This rearrangement joins TRBV28 to TRBJ2-2; 10 positions agree with TRBD1. V shed 2 bases and J 2 bases; nucleotides not matched to a gene: 5. The length of the CDR3 is 17 residues. The germline V gene encodes CDR1 MDHEN and CDR2 SYDVKM.

The gene calls are TRBV14 and TRBJ1-1, with TRBD1 matching 8 bases. The CDR3 is made up of 15 amino acids. Germline lookup yields CDR1 SGHDN and CDR2 FVKESK. J gave up 0 bases and V 4 bases, and 4 bases lay outside the gene matches. This chain's CDR3 is CASSRTGNMNTEAFF. CDR3 sequence (DNA): TGTGCCAGCAGCCGGACAGGGAACATGAACACTGAAGCTTTCTTT.

The chain combines TRBV19 with TRBJ2-3; no clear D gene. Germline V gene data show CDR1 as LNHDA and CDR2 as SQIVND (reference sequence). Trimming removed 6 bases from V and 4 bases from J, with 14 bases in between. The CDR3 consists of 14 residues. The CDR3 region is CASRQQLKADTQYF. Here the CDR3 DNA reads TGTGCCAGTAGACAGCAGCTTAAGGCAGATACGCAGTATTTT.

The gene calls are TRBV2 and TRBJ2-7, with TRBD2 as a possible D gene (5 bases). Trimming cost V 7 bases and J 2 bases, with 15 bases left between them. From germline, CDR1 is SNHLY and CDR2 FYNNEI. This CDR3 comprises 14 residues. This CDR3 reads CASKEEDGTYEQYF. The CDR3 DNA is TGTGCCAGCAAGGAGGAGGACGGTACCTACGAGCAGTACTTC.

The genes are TRBV28 and TRBJ2-2, with TRBD1 matching over 8 bases. The CDR3 totals 12 residues. Germline lookup yields CDR1 MDHEN and CDR2 SYDVKM. The CDR3 DNA reads TGTGCGGGGACAGGGAACACCGGGGAGCTGTTTTTT. This translates into CAGTGNTGELFF.

This chain links TRBV9 with TRBJ2-3, with 15 bases fitting TRBD2. In germline, CDR1 is SGDLS, CDR2 YYNGEE. CDR3 length: 20 residues. V gave up 3 bases and J gave up 0 bases; unmatched junction bases: 11. The CDR3 bases are TGTGCCAGCAGCGGGACTAGCGGGGGGGCGGTGGCCGCTAGCACAGATACGCAGTATTTT. It encodes CASSGTSGGAVAASTDTQYF.